This T cell receptor (beta chain) was obtained from a study of shared clonotypes between healthy human individuals (dated by TCRdb to about 2020). The study in broad terms: The cohort comprised a couple of women and a few men aged 18 to 49 years. For each donor, CD4 naive and CD4 memory were each run on three plates, CD8 naive on two plates, and CD8 memory on one plate. The study deeply sequenced blood TCR repertoires of five healthy adults to estimate repertoire size and the extent of clonotype sharing between individuals. Different laboratories and diverse techniques were used to prepare libraries and sequence TCR repertoires, to increase sequencing depth and limit assay-specific biases. Each donor's leukapheresis produced roughly between about 0.9 and 9.5 billion PBMCs. General findings and caveats noted by the study authors: Pairwise subsampling indicated that sequencing depth was expected to affect the degree of clonotype sharing among donors. Naive subsets generally had larger estimated clonotype richness than memory subsets did. Higher generation probabilities were observed for clonotypes shared by all four sorted-subset donors than for non-shared clonotypes. Across a handful of donors, about 4.5% of naive CD4, roughly 3.4% of naive CD8, roughly 2.3% of memory CD4, and under 0.45% of memory CD8 clonotypes were shared. Even with the large sequencing depth, rarefaction of the sorted-subset datasets indicated that sequencing was incomplete. Sampling was restricted to blood, and TCR repertoires in tissue are likely to differ from TCR repertoires in blood. The small number of donors limited the genetic and exposure-history diversity represented.

Donors were healthy HIV-negative adults with no recently reported acute infections or vaccinations. All donors were Caucasian adults living in Nashville, Tennessee, USA. CD4+ T cells were enriched through magnetic negative selection, after which naive cells were positively selected on CD45RA and the remaining negative fraction served as the memory subset. Blood was collected by leukapheresis, and PBMCs were isolated by Ficoll-Histopaque density gradient centrifugation and then cryopreserved in liquid nitrogen vapor phase. Analytical flow cytometry was used to check the purity and quantity of each magnetically sorted T cell population. Genomic DNA was isolated from each sorted fraction and quantified by UV absorbance on a Nanodrop 2000c. As to this clone: What this receptor recognizes is not known. The sample holds no much larger clone one base away, and base qualities are not on file.

Inclusive of the bounding cysteine and phenylalanine, the CDR3 is 13 residues long. Only CDR3 DNA remains: 39 bases, in frame from the first base. CDR1 and CDR2, per the germline V gene, are SQVTM and ANQGSEA. V drops 4 bases and J drops 6 bases, leaving 13 bases in between. Using the deep immunoSEQ assay, multiplex PCR amplified TCR CDR3 regions from genomic DNA. Extracted genomic DNA from each cell subset was distributed evenly across all wells of several immunoSEQ 96-well plates, and each plate was treated as a replicate. For sorted subsets, each replicate PCR was loaded with approximately 0.2 ug genomic DNA, equivalent to roughly 30,000 T cell genomes. The purified libraries were quantified using a Qubit 3.0 fluorometer, sized with a Bioanalyzer 2100, and then quantified again using the KAPA Library Quantification kit. A separate single-read 150-cycle Illumina NextSeq 550 flow cell was used to sequence each immunoSEQ 96-well plate. Per the source publication's procedure: Because the immunoSEQ output included only junctional sequences and no quality scores, the filtering could not be the same as the filtering used for full-length reads. Sequences were annotated with PyIR, a Python wrapper for IgBLAST v1.9, using IMGT germline references to assign V/J genes and CDR3. Reads were filtered out if the reads had weak V/J assignments (E-value above 1e-6), no CDR3, stop codons, out-of-frame junctions, or ambiguous translated residues. V3J clonotypes were defined as sequences sharing the same inferred V gene, J gene, and CDR3 amino acid sequence. To compute the percentage overlap between repertoires, the number of shared unique clonotypes was divided by the size of the smaller repertoire. Three approaches were used to assess repertoire richness: RTK rarefaction, the Chao1 estimator, and Recon v2.1 estimates of unobserved clonotypes. Generation probabilities were computed with OLGA for all TCRbeta clonotypes obtained by the gDNA method from a few donors. TCRdb provides this immuneACCESS table in a form limited to in-frame rearrangements. Some clones are lacking; in checked studies, under half of them reflect an unresolved V gene, and why the rest are absent is not known. D and trimming come from the DNA, and the V and J calls and clone size come from that table. In all, the sample holds more than 2,000,000 clones, and 85% to 95% of those were seen once. About 0.37% of the sample comes from the top ten.

The sequencing input was naive CD4+ T cells from PBMCs. Reading the label with the study, this specimen's cell subset or site is: CD45RA+ positively selected. The source of this sequence is a man between 18 and 35 years old in good health. Some clones in this sample may be carry-over from other donors' samples. Recombination linked TRBV29-1 to TRBJ2-1; a tentative D call is TRBD2 (5 bases match). The CDR3 in this case is CSVGLGGVNEQFF. Here is the DNA: TGCAGCGTTGGGCTAGGAGGAGTCAATGAGCAGTTCTTC.